The clone carrying this T cell receptor (beta chain) was picked up a small number of times. Germline V lookup: CDR1 SGHTA, CDR2 FQGNSA. The V end lost 2 bases, the J end lost 2 bases, and 12 bases lay between the germline ends. The length of the CDR3 is 15 residues. The sample belongs to a study of blood T cells in healthy people across ages. Then a second PCR, running roughly 7 to 11 cycles, was carried out with a sample-barcoded 5' primer and a J-beta primer mix. From the 5' RACE reads, TCRdb called clonotypes with MiXCR, one entry per CDR3 protein. The data contain over 950,000 distinct CDR3 sequences, roughly half of them singletons.

The origin of this receptor is a woman between 55 and 75 years old in good health. The chain is built from TRBV7-2 and TRBJ1-2, with D possibly being TRBD1 (6 bases). What was sequenced was blood. The CDR3 sequence: CASSLPSTGNYGYTF. Here the CDR3 DNA reads TGTGCCAGCAGCTTACCCTCTACAGGGAACTATGGCTACACCTTC.